This T cell receptor beta chain comes out of a study of cytomegalovirus exposure and HLA in healthy donors (dated 2017 in TCRdb). Broadly, across the study: An earlier analysis of 550 to 700 of the donors reported approximately 300 Gb of sequence data and 117 million unique TCR beta sequences from approximately 180 million T cells. The number of typed donors differed by locus: about 620-640 for A, B, C, DRB1 and DQB1; some 540 for DQA1; around 610 for DPA1; and about 470 for DPB1. An earlier analysis of several hundred of the donors applied high-throughput TCR beta sequencing to assess whether each TCR beta V gene segment acted as functional or pseudogenic. Donor age, sex, ethnicity and CMV serostatus were compiled alongside the repertoire data. On average, roughly 200,000 unique TCR beta nucleotide sequences were sequenced per donor among a few hundred genotyped donors of the cohort, with approximately 18% of those sequences being non-productive. About 280 gigabases of sequencing data and roughly 81 million unique TCR sequences made up an early release that covered 500 to 700 HLA-typed donors. A later analysis re-examined previously published TCR beta repertoires from about 700 donors and added high-resolution HLA genotyping to investigate patterns of TCR occurrence. The study aimed to test whether signatures of past pathogen exposure could be identified by cataloging public T cell receptors. High-throughput TCR immunosequencing, statistical association of individual TCRs with disease status, and machine learning were combined to predict cytomegalovirus infection status. Roughly five DR-DQ haplotypes were handled as single units for association and clustering, since linkage in the cohort was strong. In a later genetic analysis, genome-wide SNP genotypes for about three fifths of the roughly 670 donors were used, and that subset was treated as a discovery cohort. Rather than using new phenotypic data, the later analysis identified candidate immune exposures from TCR beta sequences and from how often those sequences occurred across donors. Besides the first cohort of roughly 660 subjects, a separate validation cohort made up of over 95 different subjects was used. All discovery cohort repertoires had been generated on a single sequencing platform. Among the roughly 400 genotyped donors, under 90% belonged to the genetic ancestry cluster associated with self-reported Caucasian donors. Class I and class II HLA loci were covered by the typing at four-digit resolution. The study used immunosequencing to profile the T cell repertoires of approximately 690 subjects and linked those repertoires to cytomegalovirus serostatus. The study at large found these results: Roughly uniform sequencing depth across donors was assumed in presence/absence analyses, although this assumption may not hold. Strong co-occurrence of HLA alleles, especially DR and DQ, made assigning TCR associations to individual alleles difficult. A total of fewer than 200 TCR beta chains were listed by the study as associated with cytomegalovirus. Cytomegalovirus status was reported to be diagnosed by the classifier with high specificity and sensitivity in both the original and validation cohorts. The cohort was sequenced for TCR beta chains only, and without alpha or paired-chain data the features that could be detected were limited. Most CMV-associated TCR beta chains appeared to be HLA-restricted in a later analysis, and the HLA associations seemed to be driven largely by CMV exposure. The only immune exposure information available for the cohort was CMV serostatus. While some public TCRs were present in many individuals, most TCR sequences turned up only very rarely across donors. Several of the top co-occurrence clusters appeared to be linked to parvovirus B19, influenza, CMV and Epstein-Barr virus, according to a later analysis. The 87-base-pair reads could not distinguish some IMGT-functional V segments, including TRBV6-2 and TRBV6-3, so those segments were excluded. Compared with the roughly 720-donor mean, donors in an Asian-associated ancestry cluster had fewer N-insertions in productive TCRs, according to a later genetic analysis. In a later analysis, TCR association rates were found to vary across HLA loci, with the most associated TCRs seen for DRB1 alleles and the fewest for HLA-C alleles. Because counts were too low, 15 to 20 rarely observed V segments, including chromosome 9 orphons, were excluded from the earlier analysis of 587 of the donors. A later analysis associated some 17,000 TCR beta sequences with specific HLA alleles at a false discovery rate of 0.05. A group of highly shared sequence variants was considered likely to be a technical artifact of the sequencing pipeline. A further reported finding was that TCR beta sequences accurately predicted the HLA-A and HLA-B alleles for most subjects in the first cohort. In vitro tests confirmed that a few of the cytomegalovirus-associated TCR beta chains recognize cytomegalovirus antigens. Compared with equally common non-associated chains, HLA-associated TCR beta chains in a later analysis were more clonally expanded and had lower generation probabilities. The authors suggested that the approach could potentially be extended to other disease states and immunological phenotypes. Because HLA typing was missing for some donors at each locus, association tests included only the typed subset. In an earlier analysis of 587 of the donors, most TCR beta V segments were observed in productive rearrangements about 87% or about 30% of the time, broadly matching IMGT annotations. Correlated functional status among segregating V segments might be attributable to linkage disequilibrium, but an unknown experimental factor could not be ruled out. A later genetic analysis associated a missense DCLRE1C variant with V-gene and J-gene trimming of TCR beta chains, and an independent cohort replicated the association.

The junction shows trimming of 4 bases on V and 4 bases on J, plus 13 bases between the germline ends. The CDR3 holds 14 amino acids from the cysteine to the phenylalanine. Only the CDR3 DNA is retained, 42 bases long and in frame from the first base. CDR1 SNHLY and CDR2 FYNNEI are derived from the germline V gene. The cohort consisted of approximately 690 healthy bone marrow donors. At the time of sampling, all cohort members were nominally healthy, though unrecorded immune exposures were likely present. The donor tested CMV seropositive and was one of the 289 seropositive cohort members. A peripheral blood sample was provided by each donor, and peripheral blood mononuclear cells were used for TCR beta sequencing. Genomic DNA extraction from the blood cell samples was performed with the Qiagen DNeasy Blood Extraction Kit. Receptors were amplified or captured by the immunoSEQ multiplex PCR assay. The multiplex PCR relied on a mix of 60 forward primers for TCR Vbeta segments and 13 reverse primers for TCR Jbeta segments. A multiplex PCR assay on genomic DNA amplified the CDR3 region of rearranged TCR beta genes. On the Illumina HiSeq System, the amplified TCR beta libraries were sequenced as 87-base-pair reads. The authors' analysis ran thus. A later analysis tallied 75 million to 95 million unique TCR beta chains across the 650 to 750 repertoires, and some 10 million of those chains were shared by two or more donors. Raw reads were error-corrected and collapsed into unique sequences with a nearest-neighbor algorithm that merged closely related sequences to remove PCR and sequencing errors. To assign V, D and J gene segments, CDR3 sequences were aligned to IMGT reference sequences. For a sequence to be retained, a match of at least six nucleotides was required to both a V gene segment and a J gene segment. A rearrangement was called productive if the CDR3 had no stop codons and remained in frame with V and J, and every other rearrangement was called non-productive. CDR3 was defined by IMGT convention, running from the second conserved V-encoded cysteine to the conserved J-encoded phenylalanine. The earlier analysis of roughly 590 of the donors excluded sequences that lacked an unambiguous match to a single V gene segment. In an earlier analysis of 587 of the donors, a V segment was called functional when productive rearrangements were above 56.7%, and segregating when the standard deviation between donors exceeded 5%. A statistical classification framework was built to diagnose cytomegalovirus status from the catalog of TCR beta chain sequences. V and J gene assignment, in a later analysis, came from comparing TCR nucleotide sequences with IMGT/GENE-DB human TR gene sequences. In a later analysis, CDR3 sequences and most-parsimonious VDJ recombination scenarios were assigned using the TCRdist pipeline. In a later analysis, every TCR beta chain was defined by the combination of its CDR3 amino acid sequence and its V-gene family, and reads without a unique V-gene family were dropped. To address suspected cross-contamination and a sequencing artifact, a later analysis removed 592 highly shared, low-generation-probability nucleotide sequences. In a later analysis, a clonal expansion index was calculated for each public chain from normalized within-repertoire ranks of inferred template counts. Generation probabilities in a later analysis came from a VDJ recombination model fitted to out-of-frame rearrangements, and those results were checked against IGoR. In a later analysis, hypergeometric tests were used to score TCR-TCR, TCR-HLA and TCR-CMV co-occurrence, with a repertoire-size bias correction applied to TCR pairs. False discovery rates were estimated in a later analysis by permuting HLA or CMV assignments 20 times. In a later analysis, co-occurring TCRs were grouped with DBSCAN, and TCRdist sequence similarity was added when clustering was performed within HLA-allele-positive subsets. Repertoires with fewer than 30,000 or more than 120,000 public chains were left out of co-occurrence clustering, as were five repertoires with anomalous nucleotide sharing. Imported from immuneACCESS, the table was reduced by TCRdb to in-frame sequences with V and J called. These copies leave out some clones; in studies compared against another copy, an unresolved V gene accounts for under half, and the cause of the remainder is not known. V, J and clone size were drawn from that table, and D and trimming were deduced from the DNA. The sample profile shows 150,000 or so clones; around 84% of them were found once. The ten largest clonotypes hold around 5.6% of the sample.

Notes on this clone: Its antigen remains undetermined. No much larger clonotype is one base removed from it; base qualities were not supplied.

The source is a woman in her 40s in good health and CMV-seropositive. The sample was PBMCs. The rearranged segments are TRBV2 and TRBJ1-1; TRBD1 is a weak D gene call, 5 bases matching. The CDR3 sequence is CASSGLGGVTEAFF. The sequenced DNA: TGTGCCAGCAGTGGCCTGGGAGGGGTCACTGAAGCTTTCTTT. The reference TRBV2 and TRBJ1-1 proteins fill in what lies around the CDR3, so the full variable domain reads EPEVTQTPSHQVTQMGQEVILRCVPISNHLYFYWYRQILGQKVEFLVSFYNNEISEKSEIFDDQFSVERPDGSNFTLKIRSTKLEDSAMYFCASSGLGGVTEAFFGQGTRLTVV.